This T cell receptor (beta chain) emerged from a study of PD-L1 blockade in urothelial cancer (dated by TCRdb to 2016 to 2017). Notes on the research overall: All patients started therapy in the mid-2010s and received atezolizumab 1,200 mg intravenously every 3 weeks. Around 29 patients had pretreatment blood TCR-seq, some 25 had at least one posttreatment blood collection, and some 25 had tumor TCR-seq. An ECOG performance status of 0 or 1 was recorded for the patients, and 0 to 3 prior chemotherapy regimens had been received by the patients. Eight to ten patients achieved durable clinical benefit and around 19 did not. Blood samples were analyzed 3 weeks after the start of treatment (second dose) and 6 weeks after the start of treatment. Pretreatment tumor samples and matched peripheral blood, collected serially before and after atezolizumab treatment, underwent TCR sequencing. The study, an exploratory multi-omic analysis, examined somatic, immune and clinical correlates of response to PD-L1 blockade with atezolizumab in urothelial cancer. A median of about 150,000 T cells and some 90,000 unique TCRs was obtained from blood samples, and a median clonality of roughly 0.08 was observed. About 90% of the roughly 30 patients were males with bladder-origin urothelial cancer, and about 65% of the roughly 30 reported a prior smoking history. Durable clinical benefit was defined as a progression-free survival longer than 6 months, and TCR features were additionally tested against progression-free survival and overall survival. In the same patients, whole exome sequencing and RNA sequencing of pretreatment tumors were performed in addition to TCR sequencing.

On this clone: Its antigen remains unidentified. Base qualities are not at hand, and no much larger clone is one base apart.

Findings and caveats that apply to the study as a whole: Patients with durable benefit showed greater expansion of tumor-associated TCR clones in peripheral blood 3 weeks after starting treatment (n = 22, p = 0.022). Because of the small sample size (n ≈ 31) and the many exploratory analyses performed, the results are intended to be regarded as hypothesis-generating. Improved progression-free and overall survival was found to be associated with pretreatment peripheral blood TCR clonality below the median.

To estimate absolute template abundance from read counts, synthetic TCR analog templates were spiked into each PCR. Using the immunoSEQ assay, TCRbeta CDR3 regions were amplified from genomic DNA with bias-controlled V and J gene primers. Rearranged TCRbeta segments were sequenced at approximately 20X coverage. From the authors' description of their analysis: Sequencing errors were corrected by clustering, and CDR3s were annotated against IMGT so that V, D and J genes could be assigned. Only productive TCRbeta rearrangements were used in downstream analyses, excluding out-of-frame or stop-codon sequences. Clonality was calculated as one minus the Shannon entropy normalized by the log of the number of unique productive sequences. Clones differing between time points or between blood and tumor were identified using Fisher's exact test with Benjamini-Hochberg correction, with an adjusted p below 0.01 applied as the threshold. TCRdb carries this immuneACCESS record with in-frame sequences only. Its versions omit some clonotypes, under half of them owing to an unresolved V gene in the studies checked, with the rest unexplained. V, J and clone size are those of that table, while D and trimming were read from the DNA. For this sample there are 50,000 to 60,000 clones; 88% appear just once. The ten largest clones capture about 2.6% of the sample.

The time point label on this specimen signifies: peripheral blood 6 weeks after treatment start. The cohort comprised more than 25 patients with locally advanced or metastatic urothelial carcinoma treated at Memorial Sloan Kettering on a trial protocol. Peripheral blood mononuclear cells were collected pretreatment and during treatment, with between 1 and 8 total time points obtained per patient. The Qiagen DNeasy Blood extraction kit was used to purify genomic DNA from total PBMCs and tumor samples. PBMCs were collected pretreatment and during treatment and were isolated and stored as previously described. This receptor was taken from a man between 60 and 75 years old with urothelial cancer. The sequencing used PBMCs, collected around atezolizumab (anti-PD-L1) treatment.

The bases read TGTGCCAGCAGCTTGGGGAGTCTGGGCAGGGGGCCTGGAAACACCATATATTTT. This encodes CASSLGSLGRGPGNTIYF. This chain is built from TRBV7-9 and TRBJ1-3; the central 8 bases match TRBD1. The cysteine opens and the phenylalanine closes a CDR3 of 18 amino acids. The retained sequence is limited to the CDR3, 54 bases, with the frame set at the first base. V is pruned by 3 bases and J by 2 bases, leaving 12 bases of the junction without a gene match. CDR1 SEHNR and CDR2 FQNEAQ are derived from the germline V gene (reference sequence).